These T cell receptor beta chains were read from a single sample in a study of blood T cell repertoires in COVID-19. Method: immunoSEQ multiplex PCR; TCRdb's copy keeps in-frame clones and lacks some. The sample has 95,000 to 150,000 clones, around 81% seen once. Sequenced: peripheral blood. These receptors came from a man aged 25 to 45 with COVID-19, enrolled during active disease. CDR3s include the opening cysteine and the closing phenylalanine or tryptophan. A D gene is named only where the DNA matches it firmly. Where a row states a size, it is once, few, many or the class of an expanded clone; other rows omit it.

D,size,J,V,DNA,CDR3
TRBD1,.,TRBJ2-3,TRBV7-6,TGTGCCAGCAGCTTGGGACAGGGTAGTGGAGATACGCAGTATTTT,CASSLGQGSGDTQYF
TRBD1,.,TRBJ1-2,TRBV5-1,TGCGCCAGCAGCTTGACTTGGGACAGGAGCTATGGCTACACCTTC,CASSLTWDRSYGYTF
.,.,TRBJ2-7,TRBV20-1,TGCAGTGCTAGTGGGGGACACCTAGCAACCTTCTACGAGCAGTACTTC,CSASGGHLATFYEQYF
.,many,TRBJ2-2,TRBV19,TGTGCCAGTAAGCGGTTAACGAACACCGGGGAGCTGTTTTTT,CASKRLTNTGELFF
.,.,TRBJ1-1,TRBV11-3,TGTGCCAGCAGCTTTCGAAGAGCTGAAGCTTTCTTT,CASSFRRAEAFF
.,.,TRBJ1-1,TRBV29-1,TGCAGCGCCGCGGGGGGCAGTAAGAACACTGAAGCTTTCTTT,CSAAGGSKNTEAFF
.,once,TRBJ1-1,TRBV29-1,TGCAGCGTCCACTCAACTGACAGTTCGAACACTGAAGCTTTCTTT,CSVHSTDSSNTEAFF
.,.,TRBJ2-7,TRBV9,TGTGCCAGCAGCGTAGCGTTCGGGGAGCAGTACTTC,CASSVAFGEQYF
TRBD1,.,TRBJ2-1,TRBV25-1,TGTGCCAGCGGGACAGGGAGCTACAATGAGCAGTTCTTC,CASGTGSYNEQFF
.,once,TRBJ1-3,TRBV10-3,TGTGCCATCAACAACCTCTCTGGAAACACCATATATTTT,CAINNLSGNTIYF
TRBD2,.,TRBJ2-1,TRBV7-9,TGTGCCAGCAGCCCCGGACTAGCGGGCCGCTCCTACAATGAGCAGTTCTTC,CASSPGLAGRSYNEQFF
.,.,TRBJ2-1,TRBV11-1,TGTGCCAGCAGCTTAAGGGGTCTGCCCTCCTACAATGAGCAGTTCTTC,CASSLRGLPSYNEQFF
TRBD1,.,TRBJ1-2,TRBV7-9,TGTGCCAGCAGCCCCCGTGACAGGGTCTATGGCTACACCTTC,CASSPRDRVYGYTF
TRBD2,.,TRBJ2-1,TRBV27,TGTGCCAGCAGTTTATGGGCTAGCGGGGGGGTTTCCTACAATGAGCAGTTCTTC,CASSLWASGGVSYNEQFF
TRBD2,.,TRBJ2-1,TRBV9,TGTGCCAGCAGCGAAACTAGCGGGACCTACAATGAGCAGTTCTTC,CASSETSGTYNEQFF
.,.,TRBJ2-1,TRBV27,TGTGCCAGCAGTTTATTCCCCGGGAAGCACAGGGCGAGCTCCTACAATGAGCAGTTCTTC,CASSLFPGKHRASSYNEQFF
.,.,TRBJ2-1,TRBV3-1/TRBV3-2,TGTGCCAGCAGCCCTCGGCGGGGCTCCTACAATGAGCAGTTCTTC,CASSPRRGSYNEQFF
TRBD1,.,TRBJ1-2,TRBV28,TGTGCCAGCACGGGGGAACGGGACAGCGCAACCTACACCTTC,CASTGERDSATYTF
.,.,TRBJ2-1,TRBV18,TGTGCCAGCTCACCAAATGGAGAAGCCAATGAGCAGTTCTTC,CASSPNGEANEQFF
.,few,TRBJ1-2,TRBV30,TGTGCCTGGAGTCCCTTTGTGACAGCCTATGGCTACACCTTC,CAWSPFVTAYGYTF
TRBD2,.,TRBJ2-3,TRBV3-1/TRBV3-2,TGTGCCAGCAGCCAAGGCGGGGGTACAGATACGCAGTATTTT,CASSQGGGTDTQYF
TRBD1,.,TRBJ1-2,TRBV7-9,TGTGCCAGCAGCCAGACTCTGGGACAGGGCGGTACTTACTTC,CASSQTLGQGGTYF
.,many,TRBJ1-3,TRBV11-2,TGTGCCATACAGGGTCGTGGAAACACCATATATTTT,CAIQGRGNTIYF
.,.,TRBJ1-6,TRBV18,TGTGCCAGCTCACGTGAAGAGAGCTCCTATAATTCACCCCTCCACTTT,CASSREESSYNSPLHF
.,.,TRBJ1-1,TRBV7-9,TGTGCCAGCAGCTTTCAAATGAACACTGAAGCTTTCTTT,CASSFQMNTEAFF
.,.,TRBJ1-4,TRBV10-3,TGTGCCATCAGTGAGGGACAGCCAGGGGAAAAACTGTTTTTT,CAISEGQPGEKLFF
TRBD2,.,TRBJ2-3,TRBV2,TGTGCCATCCAAACAAAGCGGGAAACCATGATCACAGATACGCAGTATTTT,CAIQTKRETMITDTQYF
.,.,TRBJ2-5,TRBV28,TGTGCCAGCAGCCAAAGGACAGTGTACCAAGAGACCCAGTACTTC,CASSQRTVYQETQYF
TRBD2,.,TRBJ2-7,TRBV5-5,TGTGCCAGCAGCTTGGGCCCGGCGGGGGGGCCCAACGAGCAGTACTTC,CASSLGPAGGPNEQYF
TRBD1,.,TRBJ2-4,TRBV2,TGTGCCAGTTCTCGACAGGGGTACATTCAGTACTTC,CASSRQGYIQYF
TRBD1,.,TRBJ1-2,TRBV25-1,TGTGCCAGCAGCGGGGGGACAGGGGGCTGGGGTGGCTACACCTTC,CASSGGTGGWGGYTF
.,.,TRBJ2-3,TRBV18,TGTGCCAGCTCACATATCGATACGCAGTATTTT,CASSHIDTQYF
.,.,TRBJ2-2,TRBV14,TGTGCCAGCAGCGTAGGACAGCCGAACACCGGGGAGCTGTTTTTT,CASSVGQPNTGELFF
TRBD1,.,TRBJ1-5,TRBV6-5,TGTGCCAGCAGTTACTCCGGTGCAGGGGGCGAAAAGTTTCAGCATTTT,CASSYSGAGGEKFQHF
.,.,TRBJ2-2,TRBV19,TGTGCCAGTAGTTCGGAGGTCACGTCCGGGGAGCTGTTTTTT,CASSSEVTSGELFF
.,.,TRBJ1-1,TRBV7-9,TGTGCCAGCAGCTTCAAGGGGGTGAACACTGAAGCTTTCTTT,CASSFKGVNTEAFF
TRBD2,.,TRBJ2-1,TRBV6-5,TGTGCCAGCCCACGGACTAGCGAGTACAATGAGCAGTTCTTC,CASPRTSEYNEQFF
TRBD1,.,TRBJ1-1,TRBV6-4,TGTGCCAGCAGTGCTAGGACAGGGGGTGCCACTGAAGCTTTCTTT,CASSARTGGATEAFF
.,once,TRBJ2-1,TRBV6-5,TGTGCCAGCAGTTCCAACAATGAGCAGTTCTTC,CASSSNNEQFF
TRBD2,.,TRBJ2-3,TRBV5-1,TGCGCCAGCAGCCTTGGGACTAGCGGGGGTCATACGCAGTATTTT,CASSLGTSGGHTQYF
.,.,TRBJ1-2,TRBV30,TGTGCCTGGAGTAGGACGGGAGGCTATGGCTACACCTTC,CAWSRTGGYGYTF
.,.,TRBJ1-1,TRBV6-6,TGTGCCAGCAGCCAGACAGACACTGAAGCTTTCTTT,CASSQTDTEAFF
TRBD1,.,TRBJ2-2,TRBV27,TGTGCCAGCCGGACAGGGTCTCTCAGGCTGTTTTTT,CASRTGSLRLFF
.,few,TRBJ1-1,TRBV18,TGTGCCAGCTCACCCGCACAGAACACTGAAGCTTTCTTT,CASSPAQNTEAFF
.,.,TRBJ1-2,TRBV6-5,TGTGCCAGCCGTTCCCAGCGGTCGAACTATGGCTACACCTTC,CASRSQRSNYGYTF
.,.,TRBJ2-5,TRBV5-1,TGCGCCAGCAGCTTGGGACAGGTTGAGGGGGAGACCCAGTACTTC,CASSLGQVEGETQYF
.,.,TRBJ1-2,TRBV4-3,TGCGCCAGCAGCCAAGATGGTACGGACTATGGCTACACCTTC,CASSQDGTDYGYTF
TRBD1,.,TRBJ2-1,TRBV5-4,TGTGCCAGCAGCCCCTCCGGGACAGGGGGCCTGGTTGAGCAGTTCTTC,CASSPSGTGGLVEQFF
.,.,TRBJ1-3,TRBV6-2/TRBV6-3,TGTGCCAGCAGCCGCATAGGACAACTCTCTGGAAACACCATATATTTT,CASSRIGQLSGNTIYF
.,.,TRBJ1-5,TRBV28,TGTGCCAGCAGTAGTATTGGGGGCCGTCAGCCCCAGCATTTT,CASSSIGGRQPQHF
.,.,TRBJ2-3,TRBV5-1,TGCGCCAGCAGCTTACTGGGCGCAGATACGCAGTATTTT,CASSLLGADTQYF
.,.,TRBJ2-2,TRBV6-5,TGTGCCAGCAAGACAGACCTCACCGGGGAGCTGTTTTTT,CASKTDLTGELFF
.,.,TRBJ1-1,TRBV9,TGTGCCAGCAGCGTAGGAAACACCAACACTGAAGCTTTCTTT,CASSVGNTNTEAFF